This TCR beta chain was identified during a study of cytomegalovirus exposure and HLA in healthy donors. Overall study results and limits: Cytomegalovirus association was listed for approximately 160 TCR beta chains. CMV serostatus was the only recorded immune exposure for donors. Later analysis indicated greater clonal expansion among HLA-associated TCR beta chains than among equally common other chains.

Primers: 60 Vbeta forward and 13 Jbeta reverse. Data came from immunoSEQ multiplex PCR; TCRdb stores just in-frame clones and leaves some out. The table lists 310,000 or so clones, 85% to 90% of them singletons. The CDR3 has 18 amino acids. V was clipped by 0 bases and J by 6 bases; unmatched bases: 13. The V gene's germline CDR1 is MGHRA and CDR2 YSYEKL. In the case of this clone: The antigen remains undetermined.

The rearrangement joins TRBV4-1 to TRBJ2-3, with 9 bases matching TRBD2. Sequencing was carried out using PBMCs. The TCR was taken from a woman aged 18-30 years in good health and CMV-seronegative. This CDR3 is CASSQDLSSGGLADTQYF. The CDR3, as DNA: TGCGCCAGCAGCCAAGATCTCAGCAGCGGGGGGTTGGCGGATACGCAGTATTTT.